Detailed here is one TCR beta chain. The data were obtained in a study of PD-L1 blockade in urothelial cancer. Whole-study context: Starting in the mid-2010s, patients were given atezolizumab (1,200 mg intravenously every 3 weeks). Males with bladder-origin urothelial cancer made up about 90% of the roughly 29 patients. Median T cell yield from blood was over 130,000.

V was clipped by 11 bases and J by 0 bases, with 8 bases between them. The CDR3 has 13 residues. Germline-derived CDR1 and CDR2 are LNHDA and SQIVND (reference sequence). TCRdb's copy holds only in-frame clones and misses some; the assay was immunoSEQ multiplex PCR. The sample lists 54,000 or so clones; roughly 82% were seen once. Stated time point: pretreatment peripheral blood. J is TRBJ2-6 and V is TRBV19, with D possibly TRBD2 on 5 matching bases. The TCR comes from a man in his fifties or sixties with urothelial cancer. The specimen was PBMCs, collected around atezolizumab (anti-PD-L1) treatment. In DNA, the CDR3 is TGTGCCGGAGGCCCCTCTGGGGCCAACGTCCTGACTTTC. Translating it yields CAGGPSGANVLTF.